This TCR beta chain was found in a study of OX40 agonist ivuxolimab in advanced cancers. Study context: Patients received the agonistic anti-OX40 (CD134) antibody ivuxolimab. Overall study findings and caveats: Expanded peripheral T cells had an undetermined antigen specificity.

Autoimmune disease history or systemic immunosuppression excluded patients. Produced via immunoSEQ multiplex PCR; TCRdb's table is partial and in-frame only. The sample includes fewer than 100,000 clones, about 89% of them seen just once. Comment on this clone: What it binds is not known.

The CDR3 is 16 amino acids. Looked up from germline, CDR1 is MNHEY and CDR2 is SMNVEV (reference sequence). V was shortened by 5 bases and J by 4 bases, with 20 bases between the two germline ends. This clonotype was sampled from an adult with an advanced solid tumor such as melanoma, head and neck, liver or kidney cancer. V gene TRBV27 combines with J gene TRBJ1-2, with D perhaps TRBD1 (6 bases). The sample here was CD4+ or CD8+ T cells sorted from blood, taken in a trial of the OX40 agonist ivuxolimab. The CDR3 DNA reads TGTGCCAGCAGTCCACGGAACAGGGCAATAAGCTATGGCTACACCTTC. This sequence encodes CASSPRNRAISYGYTF.